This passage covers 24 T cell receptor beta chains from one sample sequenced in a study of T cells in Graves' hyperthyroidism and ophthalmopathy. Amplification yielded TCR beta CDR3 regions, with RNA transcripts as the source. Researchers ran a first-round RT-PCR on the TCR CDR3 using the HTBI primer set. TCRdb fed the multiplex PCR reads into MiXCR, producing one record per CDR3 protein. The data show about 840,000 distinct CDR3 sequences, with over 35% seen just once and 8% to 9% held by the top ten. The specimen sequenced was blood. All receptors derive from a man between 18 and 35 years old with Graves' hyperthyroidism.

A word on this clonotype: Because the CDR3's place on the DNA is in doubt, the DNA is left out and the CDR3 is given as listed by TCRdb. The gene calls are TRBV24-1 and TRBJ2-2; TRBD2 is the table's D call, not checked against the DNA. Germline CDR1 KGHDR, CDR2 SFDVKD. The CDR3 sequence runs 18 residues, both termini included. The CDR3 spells CATSVPRLAGEAPGSCFF.

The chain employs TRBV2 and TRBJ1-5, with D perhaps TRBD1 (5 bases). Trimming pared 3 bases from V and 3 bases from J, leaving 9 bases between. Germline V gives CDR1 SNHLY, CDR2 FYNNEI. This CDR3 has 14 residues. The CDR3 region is CASSDSGLNQPQHF. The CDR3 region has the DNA TGTGCCAGCAGTGATTCAGGGCTCAATCAGCCCCAGCATTTT.

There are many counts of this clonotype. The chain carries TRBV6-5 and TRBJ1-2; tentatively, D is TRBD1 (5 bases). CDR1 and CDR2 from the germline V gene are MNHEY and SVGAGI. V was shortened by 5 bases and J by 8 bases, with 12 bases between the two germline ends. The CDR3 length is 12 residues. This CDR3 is CASSQTTEGYTF. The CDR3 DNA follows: TGTGCCAGCAGTCAGACGACAGAGGGCTACACCTTC.

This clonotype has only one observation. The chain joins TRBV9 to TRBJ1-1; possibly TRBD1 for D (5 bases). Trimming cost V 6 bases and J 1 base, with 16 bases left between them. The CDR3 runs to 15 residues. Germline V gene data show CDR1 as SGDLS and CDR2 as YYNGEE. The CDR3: CASKRVGQPNTEAFF. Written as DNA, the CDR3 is TGTGCCAGCAAAAGAGTAGGACAACCGAACACTGAAGCTTTCTTT. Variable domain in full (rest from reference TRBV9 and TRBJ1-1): DSGVTQTPKHLITATGQRVTLRCSPRSGDLSVYWYQQSLDQGLQFLIQYYNGEERAKGNILERFSAQQFPDLHSELNLSSLELGDSALYFCASKRVGQPNTEAFFGQGTRLTVV.

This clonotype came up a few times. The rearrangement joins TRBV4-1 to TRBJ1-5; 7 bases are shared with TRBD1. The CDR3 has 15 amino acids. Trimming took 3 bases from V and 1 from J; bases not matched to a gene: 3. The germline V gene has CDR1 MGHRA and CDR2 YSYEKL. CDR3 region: CASSQSTGSNQPQHF. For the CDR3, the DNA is TGCGCCAGCAGCCAGTCGACAGGGAGCAATCAGCCCCAGCATTTT.

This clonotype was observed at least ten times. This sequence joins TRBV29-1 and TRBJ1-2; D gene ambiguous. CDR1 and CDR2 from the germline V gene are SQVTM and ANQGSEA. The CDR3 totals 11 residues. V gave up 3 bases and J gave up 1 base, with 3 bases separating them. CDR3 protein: CSVELNYGYTF. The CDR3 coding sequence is TGCAGCGTTGAGCTTAACTATGGCTACACCTTC. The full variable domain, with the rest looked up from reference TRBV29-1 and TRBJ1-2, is SAVISQKPSRDICQRGTSLTIQCQVDSQVTMMFWYRQQPGQSLTLIATANQGSEATYESGFVIDKFPISRPNLTFSTLTVSNMSPEDSSIYLCSVELNYGYTFGSGTRLTVV.

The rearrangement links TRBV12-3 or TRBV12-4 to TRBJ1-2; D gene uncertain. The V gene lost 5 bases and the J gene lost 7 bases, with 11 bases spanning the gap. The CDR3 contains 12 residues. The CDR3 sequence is CASSAPPGGYTF. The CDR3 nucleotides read TGTGCCAGCAGTGCCCCCCCCGGTGGCTACACCTTC.

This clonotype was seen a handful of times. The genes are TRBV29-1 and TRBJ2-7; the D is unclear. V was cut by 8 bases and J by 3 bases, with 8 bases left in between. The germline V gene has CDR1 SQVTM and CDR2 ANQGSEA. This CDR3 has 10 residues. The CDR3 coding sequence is TGCAGCAGTTGGGGCTACGAGCAGTACTTC. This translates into CSSWGYEQYF.

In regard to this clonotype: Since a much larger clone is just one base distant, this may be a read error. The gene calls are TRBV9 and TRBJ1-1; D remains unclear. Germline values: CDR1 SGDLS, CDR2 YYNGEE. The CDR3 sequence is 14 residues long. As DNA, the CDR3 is TGTTCCAGCACCTGGGGTGTGGAGGCCGCTGAAGCTTTCTTT. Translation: CSSTWGVEAAEAFF.

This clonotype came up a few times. The DNA for the CDR3 is TGTGCCAGCCCCTATCTGACAGGGACGGAGACCTACGAGCAGTACTTC. Amino acid sequence: CASPYLTGTETYEQYF. V usage is TRBV10-3 and J usage is TRBJ2-7; TRBD1 matches at 7 bases. The CDR3 is 16 residues long. Germline-derived CDR1 and CDR2 are ENHRY and SYGVKD. V lost 10 bases to trimming and J lost 2 bases; unmatched junction nucleotides: 17.

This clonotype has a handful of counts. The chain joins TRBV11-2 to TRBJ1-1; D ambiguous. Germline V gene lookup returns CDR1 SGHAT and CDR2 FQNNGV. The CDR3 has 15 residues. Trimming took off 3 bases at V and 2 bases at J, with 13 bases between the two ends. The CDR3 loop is CASSFRQPQNTEAFF. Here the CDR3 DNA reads TGTGCCAGCAGCTTCCGGCAGCCCCAAAACACTGAAGCTTTCTTT.

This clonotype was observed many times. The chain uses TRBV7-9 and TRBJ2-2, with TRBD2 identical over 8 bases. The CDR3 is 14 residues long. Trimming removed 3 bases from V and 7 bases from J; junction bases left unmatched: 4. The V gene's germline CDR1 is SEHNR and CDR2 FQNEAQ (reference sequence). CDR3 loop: CASSFSGEGGELFF. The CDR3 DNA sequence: TGTGCCAGCAGCTTTAGCGGGGAAGGCGGGGAGCTGTTTTTT.

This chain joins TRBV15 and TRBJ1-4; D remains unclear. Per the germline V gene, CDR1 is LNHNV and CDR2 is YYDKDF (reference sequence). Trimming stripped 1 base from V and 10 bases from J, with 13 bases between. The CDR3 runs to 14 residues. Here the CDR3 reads CATSRGTQSGKLFF. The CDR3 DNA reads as TGTGCCACCAGCAGAGGGACTCAGTCAGGAAAACTGTTTTTT. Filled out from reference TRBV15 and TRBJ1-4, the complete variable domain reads DAMVIQNPRYQVTQFGKPVTLSCSQTLNHNVMYWYQQKSSQAPKLLFHYYDKDFNNEADTPDNFQSRRPNTSFCFLDIRSPGLGDTAMYLCATSRGTQSGKLFFGSGTQLSVL.

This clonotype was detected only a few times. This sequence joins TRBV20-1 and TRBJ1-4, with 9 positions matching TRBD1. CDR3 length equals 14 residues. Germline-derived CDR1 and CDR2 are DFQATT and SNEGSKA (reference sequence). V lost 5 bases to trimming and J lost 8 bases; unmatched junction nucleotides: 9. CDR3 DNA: TGCAGTGCTGCCCGAGGGACAGGGTGGGAAAAACTGTTTTTT. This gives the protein CSAARGTGWEKLFF.

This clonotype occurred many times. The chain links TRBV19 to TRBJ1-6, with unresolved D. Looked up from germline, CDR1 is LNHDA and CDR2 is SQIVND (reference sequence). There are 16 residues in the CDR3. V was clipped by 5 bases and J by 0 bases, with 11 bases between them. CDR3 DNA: TGTGCCAGTAGTTACAGTGCAAGCTCCTATAATTCACCCCTCCACTTT. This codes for CASSYSASSYNSPLHF. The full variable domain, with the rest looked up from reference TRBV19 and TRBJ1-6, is DGGITQSPKYLFRKEGQNVTLSCEQNLNHDAMYWYRQDPGQGLRLIYYSQIVNDFQKGDIAEGYSVSREKKESFPLTVTSAQKNPTAFYLCASSYSASSYNSPLHFGNGTRLTVT.

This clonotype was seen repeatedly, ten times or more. DNA for the CDR3: TGTGCCAGCAGCTTAGAGGACGGTGAAGCTTTCTTT. Amino acids: CASSLEDGEAFF. The V gene is TRBV13, the J gene TRBJ1-1, with D unclear. The germline V gene encodes CDR1 PRHDT and CDR2 FYEKMQ (reference sequence). The CDR3 consists of 12 residues. The germline V and J ends were trimmed by 1 base and 7 bases, with 7 bases remaining between them.

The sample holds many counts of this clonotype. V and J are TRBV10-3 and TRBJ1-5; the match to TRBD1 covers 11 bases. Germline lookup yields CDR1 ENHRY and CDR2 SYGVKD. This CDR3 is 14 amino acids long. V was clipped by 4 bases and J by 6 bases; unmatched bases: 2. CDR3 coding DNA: TGTGCCATCAGTGGGGACAGGGGGTCTCAGCCCCAGCATTTT. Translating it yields CAISGDRGSQPQHF.

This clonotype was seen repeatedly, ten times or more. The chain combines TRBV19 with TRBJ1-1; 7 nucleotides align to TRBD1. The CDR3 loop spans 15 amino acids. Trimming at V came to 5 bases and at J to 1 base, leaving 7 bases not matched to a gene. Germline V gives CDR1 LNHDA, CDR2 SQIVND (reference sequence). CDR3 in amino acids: CASSLQGNRNTEAFF. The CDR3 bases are TGTGCCAGTAGTCTACAGGGGAACAGGAACACTGAAGCTTTCTTT.

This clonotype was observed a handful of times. The CDR3 DNA reads as TGTGCCAGCAGCGTAGGTGACTACCAAGAGACCCAGTACTTC. Its translation: CASSVGDYQETQYF. V is TRBV9 and J is TRBJ2-5; D is ambiguous. CDR1 is SGDLS, CDR2 YYNGEE, per germline. The V end was cut by 0 bases, the J end by 0 bases, with 6 bases between. The CDR3 covers 14 residues.

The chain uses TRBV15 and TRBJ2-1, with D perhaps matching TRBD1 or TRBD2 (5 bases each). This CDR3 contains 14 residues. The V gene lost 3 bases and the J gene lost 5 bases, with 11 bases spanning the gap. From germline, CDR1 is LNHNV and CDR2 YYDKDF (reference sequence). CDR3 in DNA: TGTGCCACCAGCAGGGGGGAACGGGACAATGAGCAGTTCTTC. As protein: CATSRGERDNEQFF. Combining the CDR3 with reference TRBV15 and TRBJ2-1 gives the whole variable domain DAMVIQNPRYQVTQFGKPVTLSCSQTLNHNVMYWYQQKSSQAPKLLFHYYDKDFNNEADTPDNFQSRRPNTSFCFLDIRSPGLGDTAMYLCATSRGERDNEQFFGPGTRLTVL.

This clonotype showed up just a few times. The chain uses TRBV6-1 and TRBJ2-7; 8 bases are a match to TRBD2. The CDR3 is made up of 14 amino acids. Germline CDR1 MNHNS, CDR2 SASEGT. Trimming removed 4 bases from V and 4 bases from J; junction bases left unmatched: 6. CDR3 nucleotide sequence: TGTGCCAGCAGTGCGGGACTAGACTATTACGAGCAGTACTTC. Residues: CASSAGLDYYEQYF.

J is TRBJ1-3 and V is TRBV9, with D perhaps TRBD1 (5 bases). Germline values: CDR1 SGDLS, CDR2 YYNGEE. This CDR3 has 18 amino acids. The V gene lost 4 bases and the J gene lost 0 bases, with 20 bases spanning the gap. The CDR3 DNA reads TGTGCCAGCAGCCCTCATAGGTGGACCGACAGCTCTGGAAACACCATATATTTT. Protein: CASSPHRWTDSSGNTIYF.

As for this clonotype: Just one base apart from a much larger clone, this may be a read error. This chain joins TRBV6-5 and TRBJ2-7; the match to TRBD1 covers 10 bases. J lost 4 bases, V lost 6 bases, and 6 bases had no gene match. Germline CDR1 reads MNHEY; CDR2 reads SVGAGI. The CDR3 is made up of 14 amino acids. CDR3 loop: CASSRRDRGYEQYF. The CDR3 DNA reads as TGTGCCAGCAGCCGCCGGGACAGGGGTTACGAGCAGTACTTC.

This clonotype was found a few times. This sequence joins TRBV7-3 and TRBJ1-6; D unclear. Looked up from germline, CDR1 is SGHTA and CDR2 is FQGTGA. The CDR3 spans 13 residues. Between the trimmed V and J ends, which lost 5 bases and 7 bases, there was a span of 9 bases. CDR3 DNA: TGTGCCAGCAGCGCCCCCCACAATTCACCCCTCCACTTT. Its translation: CASSAPHNSPLHF.